In its sample, the clone carrying this T cell receptor (beta chain) was seen a few times. The CDR3 loop spans 13 amino acids. The ends were cut back, 3 bases at V and 1 base at J, with 9 bases in the middle. Germline-derived CDR1 and CDR2 are SQVTM and ANQGSEA. The SP2 primer and nested alpha and beta constant region primers amplified ligated cDNA in four rounds. TCRdb reprocessed the 5' RACE reads with MiXCR, giving one entry per CDR3 protein. This table holds tens of thousands of distinct CDR3 sequences, roughly 7% found once. The sample is drawn from a study of naive and memory T cell subsets. The library had UMIs added by 3' ligation of an oligonucleotide to TCR cDNA. Input was about 1 to 1000 ng of DNase-treated total RNA without cell sorting.

The sequence was collected from a male donor in good health. The chain uses TRBV29-1 and TRBJ1-1; D ambiguous. The CDR3, as DNA: TGCAGCGTTGATGGGCCTACGAACACTGAAGCTTTCTTT. Amino acids: CSVDGPTNTEAFF.